The 9 T cell receptor beta chains given below trace back to one sample, sequenced in a study of T-cell reconstitution after alpha-beta-depleted transplantation in children (dated by TCRdb to 2016 to 2018). In light of the paper, this sample's treatment or condition label describes: allogeneic hematopoietic cell transplantation with graft depleted of TCRalphabeta T cells and CD19 B cells. The library was produced with PCR. For sequencing, an Illumina HiSeq 2500 was employed. TCR libraries were prepared with molecular barcoding, using unique molecular identifiers to normalize TCRbeta repertoire quantification. TCRdb applied fastp at Q25 and MiXCR to the public reads, then kept only in-frame beta chains. Every distinct CDR3 protein forms one entry, paired with its most common genes and DNA. The sample table shows approximately 300,000 distinct CDR3 sequences, and over 9.5% are seen once. In total, the top ten clones hold less than 8% of the sample.

This specimen consisted of PBMCs, obtained before TCRalphabeta/CD19-depleted stem cell transplant. The receptors shown here come from a boy under two years old with acute myeloid leukemia, due to receive a stem cell transplant.

At least ten counts were recorded for this clonotype. CDR3 sequence reads: CASSVTGTLKQYF. In nucleotides, the CDR3 is TGTGCCAGCAGTGTAACCGGGACCCTTAAGCAGTACTTC. V is TRBV6-1 and J is TRBJ2-7; D possibly uses TRBD1 or TRBD2 (5 bases each). Trimming took 4 bases from V and 8 from J, leaving 15 bases between them. Per the germline V gene, CDR1 is MNHNS and CDR2 is SASEGT. This CDR3 contains 13 residues.

This clonotype was detected a few times. The chain recombines TRBV5-1 with TRBJ2-1, with D possibly TRBD1 on 8 matching bases. Germline values: CDR1 SGHRS, CDR2 YFSETQ. The V gene lost 4 bases and the J gene lost 6 bases, with 17 bases spanning the gap. This CDR3 region has 15 residues. CDR3 sequence: CASSPGQGGRNEQFF. The CDR3 DNA sequence: TGCGCCAGCAGCCCCGGACAGGGAGGGCGCAATGAGCAGTTCTTC.

This clonotype was seen ten or more times. This rearrangement joins TRBV7-2 to TRBJ2-3, with TRBD2 matching 12 bases. J was trimmed by 2 bases and V by 0 bases; bases with no gene match: 12. The CDR3 runs 20 residues. Germline assignment: CDR1 SGHTA and CDR2 FQGNSA. CDR3 residues: CASSLAIPKRLAGDTDTQYF. CDR3 bases: TGTGCCAGCAGCTTAGCTATTCCGAAAAGACTAGCGGGGGACACAGATACGCAGTATTTT. Looking up the rest from reference TRBV7-2 and TRBJ2-3 gives the full variable domain: GAGVSQSPSNKVTEKGKDVELRCDPISGHTALYWYRQSLGQGLEFLIYFQGNSAPDKSGLPSDRFSAERTGGSVSTLTIQRTQQEDSAVYLCASSLAIPKRLAGDTDTQYFGPGTRLTVL.

Many counts were recorded for this clonotype. V usage is TRBV7-8 and J usage is TRBJ2-5, with TRBD1 matching 7 bases. The germline gives CDR1 SGHVS, CDR2 FQNEAQ. This CDR3 has 13 amino acids. V gave up 3 bases and J gave up 5 bases; unmatched junction bases: 3. CDR3 bases: TGTGCCAGCAGCTTCGACAGGGTGGAGACCCAGTACTTC. It is translated as CASSFDRVETQYF.

This clonotype was counted ten times or more. The V and J genes are TRBV12-3 or TRBV12-4 and TRBJ1-1; TRBD1 agrees at 7 bases. This CDR3 region has 21 residues. Trimming at V came to 1 base and at J to 3 bases, leaving 23 bases not matched to a gene. The CDR3 DNA reads TGTGCCAGCAGTTTAGTAGGTTTAACAACTCAGACAGGGCAAATGTACACTGAAGCTTTCTTT. Translated: CASSLVGLTTQTGQMYTEAFF.

This clonotype appeared many times. The chain has TRBV7-9 and TRBJ1-4; D not resolved. Germline assignment: CDR1 SEHNR and CDR2 FQNEAQ (reference sequence). V lost 2 bases to trimming and J lost 7 bases, with 11 bases between them. The CDR3 loop spans 14 amino acids. CDR3 amino acids: CASSLSEAGEKLFF. The CDR3 bases are TGTGCCAGCAGCTTATCCGAAGCGGGTGAAAAACTGTTTTTT. The full variable domain, its missing parts supplied by reference TRBV7-9 and TRBJ1-4, is DTGVSQNPRHKITKRGQNVTFRCDPISEHNRLYWYRQTLGQGPEFLTYFQNEAQLEKSRLLSDRFSAERPKGSFSTLEIQRTEQGDSAMYLCASSLSEAGEKLFFGSGTQLSVL.

In its sample, this clonotype was seen a few times. The chain combines TRBV29-1 with TRBJ2-2; D remains unclear. The CDR3 is made up of 11 amino acids. Per germline, CDR1 SQVTM and CDR2 ANQGSEA. V was clipped by 6 bases and J by 1 base, with 3 bases between them. CDR3 sequence: CSVQNTGELFF. CDR3 coding DNA: TGCAGCGTACAGAACACCGGGGAGCTGTTTTTT.

The chain couples TRBV7-9 to TRBJ2-1; TRBD2 might be the D (6 bases). The CDR3 has 13 amino acids. With 5 bases removed from V and 7 bases from J, the gap between germline ends came to 12 bases. Germline V gives CDR1 SEHNR, CDR2 FQNEAQ (reference sequence). The CDR3 DNA reads TGTGCCAGCAGCAAACGGACTACGAATGAGCAGTTCTTC. The encoded protein is CASSKRTTNEQFF.

This clonotype was recorded at least ten times. This chain uses TRBV7-2 with TRBJ2-7; 13 positions agree with TRBD2. Germline V gives CDR1 SGHTA, CDR2 FQGNSA. The CDR3 length is 16 residues. Germline trimming cut 1 base from V and 2 bases from J; bases unmatched to any gene: 2. Here the CDR3 DNA reads TGTGCCAGCAGCTTAGGACTAGCGGGAGGAACCTACGAGCAGTACTTC. Translation gives CASSLGLAGGTYEQYF.